The 4 T cell receptor beta chains listed next were all sequenced from one sample in a study of T cell repertoires in ileal Crohn's disease. TCRdb keeps only in-frame clones here, not all; method: immunoSEQ multiplex PCR. The table lists 5,000 to 7,000 clones, roughly 80% of them singletons. The sequencing sample was made of ileal tissue. The receptors were gathered from an adult with Crohn's disease.

This chain connects TRBV18 to TRBJ2-3; D might be TRBD2 (6 bases). The ends were cut back, 5 bases at V and 5 bases at J, with 17 bases in the middle. This CDR3 has 15 amino acids. The germline gives CDR1 KGHSH, CDR2 LQKENI. The DNA of the CDR3 is TGTGCCAGCTCAACGAAAACCGGAGGGATAGATACGCAGTATTTT. Translated: CASSTKTGGIDTQYF.

This rearrangement joins TRBV5-6 to TRBJ2-7, with D maybe TRBD2 (6 bases). This CDR3 spans 15 amino acids. Deletions cut 1 base from V and 7 bases from J, with 18 bases between. Germline V gene data show CDR1 as SGHDT and CDR2 as YYEEEE. CDR3 protein: CASSLFELADREQYF. The CDR3 region has the DNA TGTGCCAGCAGCTTGTTCGAACTAGCAGATAGGGAGCAGTACTTC.

V is TRBV19 and J is TRBJ2-7; 10 bases agree with TRBD1. CDR1 and CDR2 (germline): LNHDA, SQIVND (reference sequence). This CDR3 has 15 residues. The V and J ends lost 6 bases and 1 base, in that order; junction bases with no gene match: 6. The DNA for the CDR3 is TGTGCCAGTAGGTCCGGGACAGGGGCTTCCTACGAGCAGTACTTC. It translates to CASRSGTGASYEQYF. Full variable domain (outside the CDR3, taken from reference TRBV19 and TRBJ2-7): DGGITQSPKYLFRKEGQNVTLSCEQNLNHDAMYWYRQDPGQGLRLIYYSQIVNDFQKGDIAEGYSVSREKKESFPLTVTSAQKNPTAFYLCASRSGTGASYEQYFGPGTRLTVT.

The J gene is TRBJ1-1, the V gene TRBV19; 7 positions match TRBD1. V dropped 5 bases and J dropped 7; count of bases not matched to a gene: 10. The length of the CDR3 is 14 residues. CDR1 and CDR2 from the germline V gene are LNHDA and SQIVND (reference sequence). The CDR3 loop is CASSPEGAYFEAFF. The CDR3 bases are TGTGCCAGTAGTCCCGAGGGGGCCTATTTTGAAGCTTTCTTT. The entire variable domain, with the rest obtained from reference TRBV19 and TRBJ1-1, is as follows: DGGITQSPKYLFRKEGQNVTLSCEQNLNHDAMYWYRQDPGQGLRLIYYSQIVNDFQKGDIAEGYSVSREKKESFPLTVTSAQKNPTAFYLCASSPEGAYFEAFFGQGTRLTVV.